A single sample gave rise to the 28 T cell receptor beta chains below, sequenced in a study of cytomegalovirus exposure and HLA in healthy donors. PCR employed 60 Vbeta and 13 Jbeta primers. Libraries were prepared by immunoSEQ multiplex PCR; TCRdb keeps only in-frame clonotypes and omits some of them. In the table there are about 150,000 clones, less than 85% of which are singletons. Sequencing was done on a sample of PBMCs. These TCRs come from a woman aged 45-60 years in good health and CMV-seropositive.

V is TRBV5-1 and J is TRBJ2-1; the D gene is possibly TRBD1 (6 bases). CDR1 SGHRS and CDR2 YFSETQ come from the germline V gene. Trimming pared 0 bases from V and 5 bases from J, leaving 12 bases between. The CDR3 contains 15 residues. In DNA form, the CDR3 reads TGCGCCAGCAGCTTGGTGAGGGGACAAAACAATGAGCAGTTCTTC. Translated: CASSLVRGQNNEQFF.

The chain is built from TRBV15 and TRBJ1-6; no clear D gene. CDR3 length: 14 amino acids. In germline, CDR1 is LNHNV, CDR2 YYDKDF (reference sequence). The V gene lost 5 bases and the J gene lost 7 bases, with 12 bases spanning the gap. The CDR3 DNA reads TGTGCCACCAGCCAGGAATTTGGGAATTCACCCCTCCACTTT. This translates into CATSQEFGNSPLHF.

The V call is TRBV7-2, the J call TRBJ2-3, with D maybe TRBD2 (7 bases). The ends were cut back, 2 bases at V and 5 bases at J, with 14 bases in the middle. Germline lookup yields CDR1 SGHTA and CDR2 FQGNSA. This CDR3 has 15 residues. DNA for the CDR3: TGTGCCAGCAGCTTATTGGGGGGGGCAGGAGATACGCAGTATTTT. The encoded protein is CASSLLGGAGDTQYF.

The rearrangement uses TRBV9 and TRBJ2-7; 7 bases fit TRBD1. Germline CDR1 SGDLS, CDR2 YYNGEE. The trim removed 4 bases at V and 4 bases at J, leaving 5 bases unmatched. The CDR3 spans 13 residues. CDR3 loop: CASSSRQGYEQYF. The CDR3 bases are TGTGCCAGCAGCTCAAGACAGGGTTACGAGCAGTACTTC. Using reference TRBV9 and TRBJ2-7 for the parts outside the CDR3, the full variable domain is DSGVTQTPKHLITATGQRVTLRCSPRSGDLSVYWYQQSLDQGLQFLIQYYNGEERAKGNILERFSAQQFPDLHSELNLSSLELGDSALYFCASSSRQGYEQYFGPGTRLTVT.

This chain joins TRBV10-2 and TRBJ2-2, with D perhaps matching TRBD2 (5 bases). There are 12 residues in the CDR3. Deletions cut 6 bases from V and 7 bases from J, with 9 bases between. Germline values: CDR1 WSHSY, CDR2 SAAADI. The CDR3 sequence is CASRRGGGELFF. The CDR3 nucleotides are TGCGCCAGCAGACGGGGTGGCGGGGAGCTGTTTTTT.

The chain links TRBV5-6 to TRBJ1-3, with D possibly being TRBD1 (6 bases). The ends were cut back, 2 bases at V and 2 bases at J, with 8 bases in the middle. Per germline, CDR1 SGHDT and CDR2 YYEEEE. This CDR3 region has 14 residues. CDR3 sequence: CASSLPGAGNTIYF. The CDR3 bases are TGTGCCAGCAGCTTACCAGGGGCTGGAAACACCATATATTTT.

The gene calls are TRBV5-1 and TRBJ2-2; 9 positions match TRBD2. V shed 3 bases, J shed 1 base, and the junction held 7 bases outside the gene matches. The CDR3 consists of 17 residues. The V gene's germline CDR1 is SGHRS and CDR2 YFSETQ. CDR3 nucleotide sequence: TGCGCCAGCAGCTCTCTTAAACTAGCGGGGAACACCGGGGAGCTGTTTTTT. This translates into CASSSLKLAGNTGELFF.

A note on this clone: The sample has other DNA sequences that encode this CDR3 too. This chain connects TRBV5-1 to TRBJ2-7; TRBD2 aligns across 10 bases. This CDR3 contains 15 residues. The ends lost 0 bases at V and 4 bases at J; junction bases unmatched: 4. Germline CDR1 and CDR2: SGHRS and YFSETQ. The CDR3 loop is CASSLASGGAYEQYF. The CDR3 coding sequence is TGCGCCAGCAGCTTGGCAAGCGGGGGGGCATACGAGCAGTACTTC.

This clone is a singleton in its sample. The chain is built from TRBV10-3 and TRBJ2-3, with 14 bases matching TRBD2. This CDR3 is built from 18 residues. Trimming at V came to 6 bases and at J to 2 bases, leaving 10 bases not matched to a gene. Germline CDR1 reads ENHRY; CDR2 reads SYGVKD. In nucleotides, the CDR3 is TGTGCCATCAGACCGGGACTAGCGGGGGCCTCCCTCACAGATACGCAGTATTTT. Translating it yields CAIRPGLAGASLTDTQYF.

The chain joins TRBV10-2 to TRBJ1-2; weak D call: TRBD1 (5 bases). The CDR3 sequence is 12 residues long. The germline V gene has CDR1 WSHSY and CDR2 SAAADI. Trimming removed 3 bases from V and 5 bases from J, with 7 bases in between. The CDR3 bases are TGCGCCAGCAGTGACGGGGGATATGGCTACACCTTC. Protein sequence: CASSDGGYGYTF.

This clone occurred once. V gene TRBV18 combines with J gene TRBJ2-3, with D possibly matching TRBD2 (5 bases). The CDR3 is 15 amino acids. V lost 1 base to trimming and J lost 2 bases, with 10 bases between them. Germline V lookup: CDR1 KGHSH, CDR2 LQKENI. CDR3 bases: TGTGCCAGCTCACCACAGTCGGACTCCACAGATACGCAGTATTTT. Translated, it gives CASSPQSDSTDTQYF.

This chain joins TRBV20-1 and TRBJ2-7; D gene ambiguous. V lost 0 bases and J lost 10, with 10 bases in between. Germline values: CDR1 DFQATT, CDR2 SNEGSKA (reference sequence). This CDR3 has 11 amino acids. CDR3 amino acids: CSARDGILQYF. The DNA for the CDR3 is TGCAGTGCTAGAGATGGTATTCTACAGTACTTC.

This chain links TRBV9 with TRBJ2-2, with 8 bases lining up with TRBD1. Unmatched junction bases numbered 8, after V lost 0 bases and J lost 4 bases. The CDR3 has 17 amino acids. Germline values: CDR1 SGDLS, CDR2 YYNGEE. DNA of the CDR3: TGTGCCAGCAGCGTAGTGACAGGGGTCGGTAGCACCGGGGAGCTGTTTTTT. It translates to CASSVVTGVGSTGELFF.

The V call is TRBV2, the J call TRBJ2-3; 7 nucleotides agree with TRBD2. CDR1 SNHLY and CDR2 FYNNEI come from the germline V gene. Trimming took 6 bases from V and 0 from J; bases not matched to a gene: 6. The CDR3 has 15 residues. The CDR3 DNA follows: TGTGCCAGCAGGAGGACTAGGGGAAGCACAGATACGCAGTATTTT. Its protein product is CASRRTRGSTDTQYF.

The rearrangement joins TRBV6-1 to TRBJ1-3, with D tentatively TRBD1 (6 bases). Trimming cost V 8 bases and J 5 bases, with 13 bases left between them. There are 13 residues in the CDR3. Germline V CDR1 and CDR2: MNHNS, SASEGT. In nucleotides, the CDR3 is TGTGCCAGCCCGGACAGTCTCAGAAACACCATATATTTT. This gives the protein CASPDSLRNTIYF.

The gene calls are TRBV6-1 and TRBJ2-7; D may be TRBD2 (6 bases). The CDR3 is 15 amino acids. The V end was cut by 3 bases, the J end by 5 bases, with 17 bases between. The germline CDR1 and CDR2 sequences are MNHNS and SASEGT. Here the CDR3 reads CASSEGGGDRHEQYF. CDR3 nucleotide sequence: TGTGCCAGCAGTGAGGGCGGCGGGGATCGGCACGAGCAGTACTTC.

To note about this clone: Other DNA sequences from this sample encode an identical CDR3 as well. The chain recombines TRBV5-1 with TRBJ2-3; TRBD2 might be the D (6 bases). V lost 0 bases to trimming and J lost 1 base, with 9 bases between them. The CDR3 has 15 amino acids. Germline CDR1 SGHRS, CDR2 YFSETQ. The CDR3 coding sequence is TGCGCCAGCAGCTTGGGACTAGGCGGCACAGATACGCAGTATTTT. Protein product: CASSLGLGGTDTQYF.

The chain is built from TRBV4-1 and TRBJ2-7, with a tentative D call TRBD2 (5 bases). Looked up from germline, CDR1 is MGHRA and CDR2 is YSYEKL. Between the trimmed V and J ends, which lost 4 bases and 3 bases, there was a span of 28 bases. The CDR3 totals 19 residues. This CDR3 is CASSLPPRISGEPNYEQYF. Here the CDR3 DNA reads TGCGCCAGCAGCCTCCCACCAAGAATCTCCGGGGAGCCAAACTACGAGCAGTACTTC.

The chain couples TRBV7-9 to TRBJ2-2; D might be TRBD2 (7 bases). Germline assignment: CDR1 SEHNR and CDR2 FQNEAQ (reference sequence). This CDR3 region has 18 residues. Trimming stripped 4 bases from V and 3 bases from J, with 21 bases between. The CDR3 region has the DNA TGTGCCAGCAGCTCCCGGGGGGCCGGGCCGGGAGACACCGGGGAGCTGTTTTTT. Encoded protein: CASSSRGAGPGDTGELFF.

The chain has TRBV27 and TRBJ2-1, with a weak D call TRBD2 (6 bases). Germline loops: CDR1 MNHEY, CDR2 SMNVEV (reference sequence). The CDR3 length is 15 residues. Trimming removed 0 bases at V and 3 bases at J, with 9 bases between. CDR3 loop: CASSLSVGGYNEQFF. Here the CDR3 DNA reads TGTGCCAGCAGTTTATCCGTGGGGGGCTACAATGAGCAGTTCTTC.

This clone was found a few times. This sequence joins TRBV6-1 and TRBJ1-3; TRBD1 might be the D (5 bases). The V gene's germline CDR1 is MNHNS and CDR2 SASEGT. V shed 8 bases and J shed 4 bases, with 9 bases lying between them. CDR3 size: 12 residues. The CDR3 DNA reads TGTGCCAGCGGGCGGACAGGAAACACCATATATTTT. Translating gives CASGRTGNTIYF.

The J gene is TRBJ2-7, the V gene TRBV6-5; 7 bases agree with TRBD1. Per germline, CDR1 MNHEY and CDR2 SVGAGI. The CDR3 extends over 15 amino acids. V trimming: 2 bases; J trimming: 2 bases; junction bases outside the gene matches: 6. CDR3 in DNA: TGTGCCAGCAGTTACGAAGGGGGCTATACCTACGAGCAGTACTTC. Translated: CASSYEGGYTYEQYF.

The CDR3 bases are TGCGCCAGCACTTTCGGGACAGGGCCCTACGAGCAGTACTTC. It specifies CASTFGTGPYEQYF. The V call is TRBV5-1, the J call TRBJ2-7; 9 bases are shared with TRBD1. The length of the CDR3 is 14 residues. V lost 6 bases, J lost 2 bases, and 6 bases stayed unmatched. CDR1 is SGHRS, CDR2 YFSETQ, per germline. The complete variable domain, with remaining parts taken from reference TRBV5-1 and TRBJ2-7, reads KAGVTQTPRYLIKTRGQQVTLSCSPISGHRSVSWYQQTPGQGLQFLFEYFSETQRNKGNFPGRFSGRQFSNSRSEMNVSTLELGDSALYLCASTFGTGPYEQYFGPGTRLTVT.

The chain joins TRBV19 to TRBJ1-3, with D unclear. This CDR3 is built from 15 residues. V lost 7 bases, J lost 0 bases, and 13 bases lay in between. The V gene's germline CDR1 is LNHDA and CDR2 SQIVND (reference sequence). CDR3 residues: CASTPSLFSGNTIYF. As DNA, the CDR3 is TGTGCCAGTACTCCGTCCCTCTTCTCTGGAAACACCATATATTTT. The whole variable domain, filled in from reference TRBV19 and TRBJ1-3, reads DGGITQSPKYLFRKEGQNVTLSCEQNLNHDAMYWYRQDPGQGLRLIYYSQIVNDFQKGDIAEGYSVSREKKESFPLTVTSAQKNPTAFYLCASTPSLFSGNTIYFGEGSWLTVV.

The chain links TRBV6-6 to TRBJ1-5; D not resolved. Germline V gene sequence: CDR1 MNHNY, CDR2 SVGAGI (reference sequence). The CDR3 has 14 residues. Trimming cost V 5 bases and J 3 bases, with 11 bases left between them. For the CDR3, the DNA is TGTGCCAGCAGTCCAGTATCCCTCAATCAGCCCCAGCATTTT. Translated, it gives CASSPVSLNQPQHF.

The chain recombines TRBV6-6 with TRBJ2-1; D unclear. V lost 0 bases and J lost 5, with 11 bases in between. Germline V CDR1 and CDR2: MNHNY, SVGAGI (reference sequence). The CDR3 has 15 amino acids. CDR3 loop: CASSYSSVGDNEQFF. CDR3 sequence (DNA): TGTGCCAGCAGTTACTCGAGTGTAGGAGACAATGAGCAGTTCTTC.

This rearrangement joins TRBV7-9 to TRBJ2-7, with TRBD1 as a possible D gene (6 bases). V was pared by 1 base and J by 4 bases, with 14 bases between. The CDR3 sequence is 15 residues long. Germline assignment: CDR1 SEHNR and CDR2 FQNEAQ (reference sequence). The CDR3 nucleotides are TGTGCCAGCAGCTTAGTAGGGAAGGGGGAATACGAGCAGTACTTC. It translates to CASSLVGKGEYEQYF.

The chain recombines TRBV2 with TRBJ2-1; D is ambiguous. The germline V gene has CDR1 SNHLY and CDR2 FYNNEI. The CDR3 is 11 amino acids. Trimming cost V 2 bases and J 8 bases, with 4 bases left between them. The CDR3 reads CASSEIDEQFF. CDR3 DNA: TGTGCCAGCAGTGAAATCGATGAGCAGTTCTTC. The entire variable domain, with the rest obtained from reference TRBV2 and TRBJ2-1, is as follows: EPEVTQTPSHQVTQMGQEVILRCVPISNHLYFYWYRQILGQKVEFLVSFYNNEISEKSEIFDDQFSVERPDGSNFTLKIRSTKLEDSAMYFCASSEIDEQFFGPGTRLTVL.